The clone carrying this TCR beta chain has only a few counts. The antigen is not known. Sequence at one end of the junction differs from germline and may be a read error. The germline V gene has CDR1 SEHNR and CDR2 FQNEAQ (reference sequence). The CDR3 covers 15 residues. This entry is derived from a study of blood T cells in healthy people across ages. Study-wide results and caveats: Nothing was known about donor CMV status, and this possibly confounded expanded clonotype changes.

A J-beta primer mix and a sample-barcoded 5' primer were used in a second PCR of roughly 7 to 12 cycles. MiXCR, applied by TCRdb to the 5' RACE reads, yields one record per CDR3 protein. The sample has roughly 1,000,000 distinct CDR3 sequences, around 25% seen once. The sample also formed part of further work on T cells of mothers and their children.

Sample: blood. The chain employs TRBV7-9 and TRBJ2-1, with a weak D call TRBD1 (5 bases). The TCR was taken from a girl aged 2-10 years in good health. CDR3 in DNA: TGTGCCGGCAGCTTGCAGGGTAGCTCCTACAATGAGCAGTTCTTC. Protein sequence: CAGSLQGSSYNEQFF.